This entry describes one TCR beta chain. This clonotype came up many times. This clone's antigen is unknown. Base qualities were left out, and no much larger clone turns up one base away. This was a case-control study nested in a cohort of healthcare workers in London, UK, who had nasopharyngeal swab PCR tests and blood samples taken every week. Healthcare workers were enrolled in the week of the UK lockdown, from 23 to 31 March 2020, and were followed every week for up to 16 weeks. These data originate in a study of early T cells in non-severe SARS-CoV-2 infection (dated by TCRdb to the early 2020s). Describing the broader study: Because TCR sequencing was done on bulk RNA from unsorted whole blood, the alpha and beta chains could not be paired.

Taken from the germline V gene, the CDR1 and CDR2 loops are LGHNA and YSLEER. Trimming costs V 2 bases and J 1 base, and their ends lie 13 bases apart. The CDR3 numbers 16 residues from cysteine through phenylalanine. Only CDR3 DNA remains: 48 bases, in frame from the first base. The receptor library was made with 5' RACE. Sequencing instrument: NextSeq 500. Unique molecular identifiers were attached to individual cDNA molecules in the TCR library protocol so that sequencing error and PCR bias could be corrected. Both TCR alpha and beta chains were sequenced, and tight co-correlation was observed between alpha and beta sequence abundances in each sample. In the paper's pipeline: Decombinator V4 was used to annotate the V gene, J gene and CDR3 of the TCR sequences. Expanded TCRs were defined as changing significantly between any two time points under a Poisson model with p below 0.0001. TCR abundances were normalised to the total number of TCRs sequenced per sample and expressed as counts per million. TRAV1-2 paired with TRAJ12, TRAJ20 or TRAJ33 defined MAIT TCRs, while TRAV10 paired with TRAJ18 defined iNKT TCRs. A search of VDJdb, accessed on 1 November 2021, was run for TCRs annotated to CMV, EBV and SARS-CoV-2, with TCRs annotated for multiple antigens excluded. TCRdb reanalyzed the raw reads on its own, using fastp at Q25 for trimming and MiXCR for clone calling, and kept in-frame beta chains. Identical CDR3 protein sequences are pooled into one entry, listed with their most common genes and DNA. The V and J calls and clone size are TCRdb's, not the authors'. The sample contains some 53,000 distinct CDR3 sequences, approximately 8% of them found a single time. 9.4% of the sample is taken by the ten largest.

Study-wide conclusions, independent of this receptor: Matching against VDJdb was skewed toward anti-spike CD8 responses, likely underestimated virus-specific expansions, and missed private and CD4 specificities.

The sequence links TRBV4-3 to TRBJ2-3; a confident D gene designation cannot be given. The clonotype originates from an adult who was a healthcare worker with PCR-confirmed SARS-CoV-2 infection or an uninfected control (not recorded which). The material sequenced was whole blood. The nucleotide sequence is TGCGCCAGCAGCCAATCTCGTATCTCAGGCACAGATACGCAGTATTTT. It translates as CASSQSRISGTDTQYF.